The 14 T cell receptor beta chains reported below all come from one sample, sequenced in a study of blood T cells in healthy people across ages. It was with a sample-barcoded 5' primer and a J-beta primer mix that a second PCR of roughly 6 to 11 cycles was run. TCRdb passed the 5' RACE reads through MiXCR, listing each CDR3 protein once. The sample records 720,000 or so distinct CDR3 sequences, less than 45% being singletons. The material sequenced was blood. The origin of the receptors is a man aged 80 or over in good health.

This clonotype has at least ten counts. The chain has TRBV20-1 and TRBJ2-5; tentatively, D is TRBD1 (5 bases). Germline loops: CDR1 DFQATT, CDR2 SNEGSKA (reference sequence). This CDR3 has 14 residues. The V end lost 6 bases, the J end lost 4 bases, and 18 bases lay between the germline ends. CDR3 sequence: CSARKGQGPETQYF. CDR3 DNA: TGCAGTGCCAGGAAAGGGCAGGGTCCAGAGACCCAGTACTTC.

V and J are TRBV11-3 and TRBJ2-5, with a tentative D call TRBD1 (5 bases). The V and J ends lost 5 bases and 3 bases respectively, with 7 bases between them. CDR1 is SGHNT, CDR2 YENEEA, per germline. CDR3 length equals 12 residues. The CDR3 nucleotides are TGTGCCAGCAGCCAACAGGAAGAGACCCAGTACTTC. The encoded protein is CASSQQEETQYF.

Notes on this clonotype: It may be a read error: a sequence one base away is much more abundant. The CDR3 protein is CASSLRENYGHTF. The CDR3 DNA follows: TGTGCCAGCAGTTTGAGGGAGAACTATGGCCACACCTTC. The chain recombines TRBV27 with TRBJ1-2, with unresolved D. The CDR3 extends over 13 amino acids. Looked up from germline, CDR1 is MNHEY and CDR2 is SMNVEV (reference sequence).

This clonotype was recorded many times. V usage is TRBV7-2 and J usage is TRBJ2-7; 10 bases line up with TRBD1. In germline, CDR1 is SGHTA, CDR2 FQGNSA. The CDR3 is 15 amino acids. V dropped 5 bases and J dropped 5; count of bases not matched to a gene: 9. The CDR3 bases are TGTGCCAGCAGCACACTGCGACAGGGGGCCCACGAGCAGTACTTC. It specifies CASSTLRQGAHEQYF.

This clonotype was observed a few times. The rearrangement links TRBV4-2 to TRBJ2-7; no clear D. V gave up 2 bases and J gave up 1 base, with 9 bases separating them. CDR3 length: 14 amino acids. Germline-derived CDR1 and CDR2 are LGHNA and YNFKEQ. The DNA of the CDR3 is TGTGCCAGCAGCCAAATATCGAATTCCTACGAGCAGTACTTC. Encoded protein: CASSQISNSYEQYF.

The chain has TRBV20-1 and TRBJ2-1; D is undetermined. The CDR3 consists of 13 residues. Per the germline V gene, CDR1 is DFQATT and CDR2 is SNEGSKA (reference sequence). V was cut by 3 bases and J by 3 bases, with 9 bases left in between. DNA for the CDR3: TGCAGTGCTAGGCCCTCGGGCTACAATGAGCAGTTCTTC. Protein sequence: CSARPSGYNEQFF.

The chain has TRBV20-1 and TRBJ2-5; 11 bases line up with TRBD2. V shed 3 bases and J 5 bases; nucleotides not matched to a gene: 17. CDR1 is DFQATT, CDR2 SNEGSKA, per germline (reference sequence). There are 18 residues in the CDR3. The CDR3 nucleotides are TGCAGTGCTAGTATCGAGGGTAGCGGGAGGGCCGCTCGGGAGACCCAGTACTTC. Translating it yields CSASIEGSGRAARETQYF.

This clonotype was seen a few times. The chain joins TRBV6-1 to TRBJ1-2; 9 bases are a match to TRBD1. The CDR3 runs to 15 residues. V was clipped by 7 bases and J by 4 bases; unmatched bases: 10. Germline V gene data show CDR1 as MNHNS and CDR2 as SASEGT. The CDR3 nucleotides are TGTGCCAGCACCATGGGCGGGGGACAGGGCTATGGCTACACCTTC. Translating it yields CASTMGGGQGYGYTF.

The V gene is TRBV6-1, the J gene TRBJ2-2, with 15 bases matching TRBD2. Losses at the gene ends were 6 bases for V and 5 bases for J; bases not matched to a gene: 4. The CDR3 loop spans 16 amino acids. CDR1 and CDR2 from the germline V gene are MNHNS and SASEGT. CDR3 DNA sequence: TGTGCCAGCAGAACTGGACTAGCGGGGGGGACCGGGGAGCTGTTTTTT. This sequence encodes CASRTGLAGGTGELFF.

The chain joins TRBV27 to TRBJ2-7; 7 bases align to TRBD1. CDR1 MNHEY and CDR2 SMNVEV come from the germline V gene (reference sequence). The CDR3 contains 17 residues. The V segment lost 3 bases and the J segment 0 bases; nucleotides outside the gene matches: 11. The CDR3 DNA is TGTGCCAGCAGTTTTCGCATAAACAGGGGCCTCTCCTACGAGCAGTACTTC. Its protein product is CASSFRINRGLSYEQYF.

The chain combines TRBV7-9 with TRBJ2-5; maybe TRBD1 (5 bases). Germline V gene sequence: CDR1 SEHNR, CDR2 FQNEAQ (reference sequence). This CDR3 region has 14 residues. V was cut by 3 bases and J by 5 bases, with 13 bases left in between. The CDR3 protein is CASSLAQGSETQYF. The CDR3 DNA reads TGTGCCAGCAGCTTGGCTCAGGGTTCGGAGACCCAGTACTTC.

This clonotype has more than one count but fewer than ten. This chain connects TRBV2 to TRBJ2-1; the match to TRBD2 covers 7 bases. Looked up from germline, CDR1 is SNHLY and CDR2 is FYNNEI. V was pared by 6 bases and J by 7 bases, with 12 bases of the junction left unmatched. This CDR3 comprises 15 residues. The CDR3 loop reads CASRRQRGVFNEQFF. CDR3 coding DNA: TGTGCCAGCAGGAGACAGCGGGGAGTTTTTAATGAGCAGTTCTTC.

The CDR3 sequence: CASSFARSGAYYGYTF. The CDR3 DNA sequence: TGTGCCAGCAGCTTCGCCCGCTCAGGGGCTTACTATGGCTACACCTTC. The V call is TRBV7-2, the J call TRBJ1-2; tentatively, D is TRBD1 (6 bases). Trimming shortened V by 3 bases and J by 3 bases, and 17 bases separated the two germline ends. The CDR3 sequence is 16 residues long. Germline V gene lookup returns CDR1 SGHTA and CDR2 FQGNSA.

The chain couples TRBV20-1 to TRBJ2-5; D unclear. Germline lookup yields CDR1 DFQATT and CDR2 SNEGSKA (reference sequence). The V and J ends lost 6 bases and 11 bases respectively, with 22 bases between them. The CDR3 consists of 13 residues. CDR3 sequence: CSALQDSHKRQYF. CDR3 nucleotide sequence: TGCAGTGCCCTCCAAGACTCGCACAAGAGGCAGTACTTC.